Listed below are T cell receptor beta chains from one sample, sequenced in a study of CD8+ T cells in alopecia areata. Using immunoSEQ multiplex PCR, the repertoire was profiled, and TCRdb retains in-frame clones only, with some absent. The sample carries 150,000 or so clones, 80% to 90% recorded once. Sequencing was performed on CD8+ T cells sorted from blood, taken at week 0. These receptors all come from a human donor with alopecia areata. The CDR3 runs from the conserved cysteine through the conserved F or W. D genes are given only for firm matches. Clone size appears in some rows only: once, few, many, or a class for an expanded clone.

CDR3: CASNLGGELFF
DNA: TGCGCCAGCAATCTCGGGGGGGAGCTGTTTTTT
V: TRBV5-1
D: -
J: TRBJ2-2
size: few

CDR3: CASSLSRDRGNNEQYF
DNA: TGCGCCAGCAGTTTATCCCGGGACAGGGGAAATAACGAGCAGTACTTC
V: TRBV5-1
D: TRBD1
J: TRBJ2-7
size: -

CDR3: CASSPPVANTEAFF
DNA: TGTGCCAGCAGCCCCCCTGTAGCAAATACTGAAGCTTTCTTT
V: TRBV5-6
D: -
J: TRBJ1-1
size: few

CDR3: CASSEASMSSLDGFNQPQHF
DNA: TGTGCCAGCAGTGAAGCAAGTATGAGTTCTTTGGACGGATTCAATCAGCCCCAGCATTTT
V: TRBV6-1
D: -
J: TRBJ1-5
size: -

CDR3: CASSQDRREAYEQYF
DNA: TGCGCCAGCAGCCAAGATAGGCGGGAGGCCTACGAGCAGTACTTC
V: TRBV4-1
D: TRBD2
J: TRBJ2-7
size: -

CDR3: CASSSVTAWYEQYF
DNA: TGTGCCAGCAGTTCCGTGACAGCGTGGTACGAGCAGTACTTC
V: TRBV25-1
D: -
J: TRBJ2-7
size: -

CDR3: CASTGDSYEQYF
DNA: TGTGCCAGCACGGGAGATTCCTACGAGCAGTACTTC
V: TRBV6-1
D: -
J: TRBJ2-7
size: -

CDR3: CVCAWTGQEQETQYF
DNA: TGTGTGTGCGCCTGGACTGGACAGGAGCAAGAGACCCAGTACTTC
V: TRBV30
D: TRBD1
J: TRBJ2-5
size: -

CDR3: CASSLGGSGEQYF
DNA: TGTGCCAGCAGCTTAGGAGGGAGTGGCGAGCAGTACTTC
V: TRBV7-9
D: -
J: TRBJ2-7
size: -

CDR3: CASANVRNREETQYF
DNA: TGTGCCAGCGCCAACGTCCGGAATAGGGAAGAGACCCAGTACTTC
V: TRBV6-5
D: -
J: TRBJ2-5
size: -

CDR3: CAWSAGYSNQPQHF
DNA: TGTGCCTGGAGTGCTGGCTATAGCAATCAGCCCCAGCATTTT
V: TRBV30
D: -
J: TRBJ1-5
size: few

CDR3: CASSFESLSSYEQYF
DNA: TGTGCCAGCAGCTTTGAGAGTTTGAGCTCCTACGAGCAGTACTTC
V: TRBV5-4
D: -
J: TRBJ2-7
size: -

CDR3: CASSSRDLNQPQHF
DNA: TGTGCCAGCAGCTCGCGGGACCTTAATCAGCCCCAGCATTTT
V: TRBV7-2
D: -
J: TRBJ1-5
size: -

CDR3: CASSLGTGNTEAFF
DNA: TGTGCCAGCAGCCTAGGGACAGGGAACACTGAAGCTTTCTTT
V: TRBV9
D: TRBD1
J: TRBJ1-1
size: -

CDR3: CASSQDGQGRNYGYTF
DNA: TGCGCCAGCAGCCAAGACGGGCAGGGCAGAAACTATGGCTACACCTTC
V: TRBV4-1
D: -
J: TRBJ1-2
size: -

CDR3: CSVEEADRGGGYTF
DNA: TGCAGCGTTGAAGAGGCGGACAGGGGAGGGGGCTACACCTTC
V: TRBV29-1
D: TRBD1
J: TRBJ1-2
size: -

CDR3: CASSTHPDRGYYEQYF
DNA: TGTGCCAGCAGCACACACCCCGACAGGGGGTACTACGAGCAGTACTTC
V: TRBV9
D: TRBD1
J: TRBJ2-7
size: -

CDR3: CASSGPELAVAQETQYF
DNA: TGTGCCAGCAGCGGACCCGAACTAGCGGTCGCCCAAGAGACCCAGTACTTC
V: TRBV11-1
D: TRBD2
J: TRBJ2-5
size: once

CDR3: CASSQIADISYEQYF
DNA: TGCGCCAGCAGCCAGATAGCAGATATCTCCTACGAGCAGTACTTC
V: TRBV4-1
D: -
J: TRBJ2-7
size: -

CDR3: CASSLGTDTGWQDTQYF
DNA: TGTGCCAGCAGCTTGGGAACGGATACGGGGTGGCAAGATACGCAGTATTTT
V: TRBV5-6
D: -
J: TRBJ2-3
size: -

CDR3: CASSLAGGGRANEQYF
DNA: TGTGCCAGCAGTTTAGCCGGTGGCGGGAGGGCCAACGAGCAGTACTTC
V: TRBV27
D: TRBD2
J: TRBJ2-7
size: -

CDR3: CASSPDLYWNEQYF
DNA: TGTGCCAGCAGCCCAGACTTGTACTGGAACGAGCAGTACTTC
V: TRBV11-2
D: -
J: TRBJ2-7
size: once

CDR3: CASSFLVGAPAEAFF
DNA: TGTGCCAGCAGCTTTTTGGTCGGGGCCCCGGCTGAAGCTTTCTTT
V: TRBV7-6
D: -
J: TRBJ1-1
size: -

CDR3: CSVEDLGVQETQYF
DNA: TGCAGCGTTGAAGATCTCGGTGTCCAAGAGACCCAGTACTTC
V: TRBV29-1
D: -
J: TRBJ2-5
size: -

CDR3: CASSLVDAYNEQFF
DNA: TGTGCCAGCAGCTTAGTGGATGCTTACAATGAGCAGTTCTTC
V: TRBV7-9
D: -
J: TRBJ2-1
size: once

CDR3: CASSPPRAGVVLPYRVKETQYF
DNA: TGTGCCAGCTCACCACCGAGGGCGGGAGTAGTGCTTCCCTACCGGGTCAAAGAGACCCAGTACTTC
V: TRBV18
D: TRBD2
J: TRBJ2-5
size: -

CDR3: CASSEVVVHYEQYF
DNA: TGTGCCAGCAGTGAAGTAGTAGTCCACTACGAGCAGTACTTC
V: TRBV6-1
D: -
J: TRBJ2-7
size: -

CDR3: CSVDTSGRPYEQYF
DNA: TGCAGCGTCGATACTAGCGGGAGGCCCTACGAGCAGTACTTC
V: TRBV29-1
D: TRBD2
J: TRBJ2-7
size: -

CDR3: CASSLGSPIANTGELFF
DNA: TGTGCCAGCAGTTTAGGCTCTCCTATAGCGAACACCGGGGAGCTGTTTTTT
V: TRBV27
D: -
J: TRBJ2-2
size: -

CDR3: CASSLAEGTGNQPQHF
DNA: TGTGCCAGCAGCTTGGCCGAAGGAACAGGGAATCAGCCCCAGCATTTT
V: TRBV5-6
D: -
J: TRBJ1-5
size: -

CDR3: CASRRDRGPDYEQYF
DNA: TGTGCCAGCAGGAGGGACAGGGGTCCTGATTACGAGCAGTACTTC
V: TRBV6-5
D: TRBD1
J: TRBJ2-7
size: -

CDR3: CASSKGPVNTGELFF
DNA: TGCGCCAGCAGCAAGGGACCCGTGAACACCGGGGAGCTGTTTTTT
V: TRBV4-1
D: -
J: TRBJ2-2
size: -

CDR3: CASSPAIGEQYF
DNA: TGTGCCAGCAGCCCCGCTATCGGGGAGCAGTACTTC
V: TRBV13
D: -
J: TRBJ2-7
size: -

CDR3: CASSYSTYNEQFF
DNA: TGTGCCAGCAGTTACTCTACCTACAATGAGCAGTTCTTC
V: TRBV6-5
D: -
J: TRBJ2-1
size: once

CDR3: CASSLFPADSGEGKLFF
DNA: TGCGCCAGCAGCTTATTTCCCGCAGACTCAGGGGAGGGAAAACTGTTTTTT
V: TRBV5-1
D: -
J: TRBJ1-4
size: -

CDR3: CASSDRTGYYEQYF
DNA: TGTGCCAGCAGCGATCGGACAGGGTACTACGAGCAGTACTTC
V: TRBV11-2
D: TRBD1
J: TRBJ2-7
size: -

CDR3: CATSKRDGPNQPQHF
DNA: TGTGCCACCAGCAAGAGAGATGGACCCAATCAGCCCCAGCATTTT
V: TRBV15
D: -
J: TRBJ1-5
size: -

CDR3: CASSCYRQGRRTEAFF
DNA: TGTGCCAGCAGCTGCTACCGACAGGGGAGGAGGACTGAAGCTTTCTTT
V: TRBV7-3
D: TRBD1
J: TRBJ1-1
size: once

CDR3: CASSVGGSGTYEQYF
DNA: TGTGCCAGCAGCGTAGGGGGTAGCGGTACCTACGAGCAGTACTTC
V: TRBV9
D: -
J: TRBJ2-7
size: -

CDR3: CASSPPPRSTDTQYF
DNA: TGTGCCAGCAGCCCCCCCCCGCGGAGCACAGATACGCAGTATTTT
V: TRBV9
D: -
J: TRBJ2-3
size: -

CDR3: CASTRTSGGQEQFF
DNA: TGTGCCAGCACCCGGACTAGCGGGGGGCAAGAGCAGTTCTTC
V: TRBV5-4
D: TRBD2
J: TRBJ2-1
size: once

CDR3: CASSSGTYEQYF
DNA: TGTGCCAGCAGTTCCGGGACTTATGAGCAGTACTTC
V: TRBV11-2
D: -
J: TRBJ2-7
size: -

CDR3: CSVLSGQGPEQYF
DNA: TGCAGCGTTCTATCGGGACAGGGACCCGAGCAGTACTTC
V: TRBV29-1
D: TRBD1
J: TRBJ2-7
size: -

CDR3: CASSLGSRGYEQYF
DNA: TGTGCCAGCAGCTTAGGATCCAGGGGCTACGAGCAGTACTTC
V: TRBV7-2
D: -
J: TRBJ2-7
size: -

CDR3: CASSYGADTEAFF
DNA: TGTGCCAGCAGTTACGGGGCGGACACTGAAGCTTTCTTT
V: TRBV6-5
D: -
J: TRBJ1-1
size: -

CDR3: CASSPVDRRVTGELFF
DNA: TGTGCCAGCAGCCCCGTTGACAGAAGGGTCACCGGGGAGCTGTTTTTT
V: TRBV7-9
D: -
J: TRBJ2-2
size: -

CDR3: CASSQGLASWELFF
DNA: TGTGCCAGCAGCCAAGGACTAGCGTCATGGGAGCTGTTTTTT
V: TRBV14
D: TRBD2
J: TRBJ2-2
size: once

CDR3: CASSENPGQRSYEQYF
DNA: TGTGCCAGCAGTGAAAACCCGGGACAGAGGTCCTACGAGCAGTACTTC
V: TRBV6-1
D: TRBD1
J: TRBJ2-7
size: -

CDR3: CASSAGTDNQPQHF
DNA: TGTGCCAGCAGTGCCGGGACAGACAATCAGCCCCAGCATTTT
V: TRBV2
D: TRBD1
J: TRBJ1-5
size: -

CDR3: CASSFQNTEAFF
DNA: TGTGCCAGCAGCTTCCAGAACACTGAAGCTTTCTTT
V: TRBV7-9
D: -
J: TRBJ1-1
size: -

CDR3: CASSQAFTDYGYTF
DNA: TGCGCCAGCAGCCAAGCCTTTACCGACTATGGCTACACCTTC
V: TRBV4-1
D: -
J: TRBJ1-2
size: -

CDR3: CASSQEINYEQYF
DNA: TGTGCCAGCAGCCAAGAGATAAACTACGAGCAGTACTTC
V: TRBV4-2
D: -
J: TRBJ2-7
size: -

CDR3: CASRGAGQVHYEQYF
DNA: TGTGCCAGCAGAGGAGCGGGCCAGGTCCACTACGAGCAGTACTTC
V: TRBV25-1
D: -
J: TRBJ2-7
size: -